The 5 T cell receptor beta chains listed next were all sequenced from one sample in a study of PD-L1 blockade in urothelial cancer. Specified time point: pretreatment peripheral blood. TCRdb's table, derived via immunoSEQ multiplex PCR, lists solely in-frame clones and lacks some. The sample lists approximately 90,000 clones, roughly 84% occurring once. The sequencing here drew on PBMCs, taken around atezolizumab (anti-PD-L1) treatment. The receptors stem from a man in his sixties with urothelial cancer.

The CDR3 spells CAWSVFSGGTGELFF. In nucleotides, the CDR3 is TGTGCCTGGAGTGTATTTAGCGGGGGAACCGGGGAGCTGTTTTTT. V usage is TRBV30 and J usage is TRBJ2-2, with 9 bases lining up with TRBD2. Germline CDR1 and CDR2: GTSNPN and SVGIG (reference sequence). Trimming at V came to 0 bases and at J to 5 bases, leaving 4 bases not matched to a gene. The CDR3 contains 15 residues.

This clone was seen more than once but under ten times. J is TRBJ1-1 and V is TRBV4-1, with 7 bases matching TRBD1. The CDR3 length is 15 residues. V dropped 4 bases and J dropped 3; count of bases not matched to a gene: 8. The germline gives CDR1 MGHRA, CDR2 YSYEKL. CDR3 loop: CASSRAGQRYTEAFF. The CDR3 bases are TGCGCCAGCAGCCGCGCGGGACAGCGATACACTGAAGCTTTCTTT.

This clone was observed a single time. This sequence joins TRBV19 and TRBJ2-1, with 16 bases lining up with TRBD2. With V trimmed by 6 bases and J by 7 bases, 3 bases remained unmatched. The CDR3 sequence is 15 residues long. Germline values: CDR1 LNHDA, CDR2 SQIVND (reference sequence). The CDR3 region is CASRGLAGGLNEQFF. In DNA form, the CDR3 reads TGTGCCAGTAGGGGACTAGCGGGGGGGTTAAATGAGCAGTTCTTC.

CDR3 protein: CASSQQGARGTGELFF. The DNA for the CDR3 is TGTGCCAGCAGCCAACAGGGGGCTCGGGGAACCGGGGAGCTGTTTTTT. The chain uses TRBV7-9 and TRBJ2-2; 9 bases agree with TRBD1. Germline V gene sequence: CDR1 SEHNR, CDR2 FQNEAQ (reference sequence). Losses at the gene ends were 5 bases for V and 5 bases for J; bases not matched to a gene: 9. The CDR3 extends over 16 amino acids.

As DNA, the CDR3 is TGTGCCAGTAGTAGGGGGACAGGCATTTCTGGGGCCAACGTCCTGACTTTC. Residues: CASSRGTGISGANVLTF. This chain links TRBV19 with TRBJ2-6; TRBD1 matches at 8 bases. Trimming removed 4 bases from V and 1 base from J; junction bases left unmatched: 6. The length of the CDR3 is 17 residues. The V gene's germline CDR1 is LNHDA and CDR2 SQIVND (reference sequence).